The subject of this entry is one T cell receptor beta chain. The assay was immunoSEQ multiplex PCR, and TCRdb's table has in-frame clones only and misses some. The sample has about 210,000 clones; approximately 88% are singletons. Trimming left V 3 bases short and J 4 bases short, with 12 bases between. Looked up from germline, CDR1 is GTSNPN and CDR2 is SVGIG (reference sequence). There are 13 residues in the CDR3. The data originate from a study of blood T cell repertoires in COVID-19. At the level of the study: Sample material is recorded as cDNA or gDNA derived from T cells, B-cell-depleted T cells, or PBMCs.

The sample comprised PBMCs or T cells enriched from blood (not recorded which). This sequence was found in a woman in her late teens or twenties who had recovered from COVID-19. This chain links TRBV30 with TRBJ1-2; no definite D call. CDR3: CAWRGTVPYGYTF. CDR3 nucleotide sequence: TGTGCCTGGAGAGGTACAGTTCCCTATGGCTACACCTTC. Full variable domain (missing parts from reference TRBV30 and TRBJ1-2): SQTIHQWPATLVQPVGSPLSLECTVEGTSNPNLYWYRQAAGRGLQLLFYSVGIGQISSEVPQNLSASRPQDRQFILSSKKLLLSDSGFYLCAWRGTVPYGYTFGSGTRLTVV.